The next 17 T cell receptor beta chains were all read from a single sample in a study of shared clonotypes between healthy human individuals. As defined, naive CD8 cells were CD45RO-negative and positively selected for CCR7, with terminally differentiated effector memory CD45RA+ cells excluded. Profiling relied on immunoSEQ multiplex PCR, and the TCRdb table lists in-frame clones only, not all of them. The sample gives some 800,000 clones, nearly 95% of which show up once; 24% is in the top ten. Material: naive CD8+ T cells sorted from blood. The source of these receptors is a young man in good health.

The chain combines TRBV14 with TRBJ1-1; tentatively, D is TRBD1 (6 bases). The germline V and J ends were trimmed by 6 bases and 5 bases, with 16 bases remaining between them. Looked up from germline, CDR1 is SGHDN and CDR2 is FVKESK. This CDR3 has 14 residues. Here the CDR3 reads CASSETGGGTEAFF. In DNA form, the CDR3 reads TGTGCCAGCAGTGAGACGGGAGGGGGGACTGAAGCTTTCTTT.

The chain's CDR3 is CASSQDLRDAHEQYF. Here the CDR3 DNA reads TGCGCCAGCAGCCAAGATCTGCGGGACGCCCACGAGCAGTACTTC. The gene calls are TRBV4-1 and TRBJ2-7; tentative D call: TRBD2 (6 bases). CDR1 and CDR2 from the germline V gene are MGHRA and YSYEKL. V lost 0 bases and J 5 bases, leaving 14 bases between the germline ends. The CDR3 totals 15 residues.

The chain couples TRBV14 to TRBJ2-1, with D unclear. The CDR3 contains 16 residues. V lost 3 bases and J 0 bases, leaving 12 bases between the germline ends. In germline, CDR1 is SGHDN, CDR2 FVKESK. CDR3 DNA sequence: TGTGCCAGCAGCCATTTACCTCGGAGCTCCTACAATGAGCAGTTCTTC. This encodes CASSHLPRSSYNEQFF.

The genes are TRBV6-4 and TRBJ1-2, with a tentative D call TRBD1 (5 bases). Germline V gene data show CDR1 as MRHNA and CDR2 as SNTAGT. The CDR3 consists of 11 residues. Trimming shortened V by 6 bases and J by 6 bases, and 8 bases separated the two germline ends. The chain's CDR3 is CASRAGNGYTF. For the CDR3, the DNA is TGTGCCAGCAGAGCAGGGAATGGCTACACCTTC.

This clone was seen a few times. The chain couples TRBV9 to TRBJ2-1; D is unresolved. Germline V gene sequence: CDR1 SGDLS, CDR2 YYNGEE. With 7 bases removed from V and 2 bases from J, the gap between germline ends came to 10 bases. The CDR3 runs 13 residues. The CDR3 is CASGSAAYNEQFF. The DNA of the CDR3 is TGTGCCAGCGGATCGGCGGCCTACAATGAGCAGTTCTTC.

The gene calls are TRBV7-6 and TRBJ2-1; TRBD2 matches 13 bases. V lost 4 bases to trimming and J lost 4 bases; unmatched junction nucleotides: 10. Germline lookup yields CDR1 SGHVS and CDR2 FNYEAQ. The CDR3 is made up of 18 amino acids. The DNA for the CDR3 is TGTGCCAGCAGCTCCCGGACTAGCGGGAGTCCACTTTACAATGAGCAGTTCTTC. The encoded protein is CASSSRTSGSPLYNEQFF.

This clone was found a few times. J is TRBJ1-1 and V is TRBV4-1; no definite D call. The germline V gene has CDR1 MGHRA and CDR2 YSYEKL. CDR3 length equals 14 residues. V lost 0 bases to trimming and J lost 7 bases, with 12 bases between them. The CDR3 loop reads CASSQDWAAGEAFF. As DNA, the CDR3 is TGCGCCAGCAGCCAAGATTGGGCCGCCGGTGAAGCTTTCTTT.

This clone was counted a few times. The rearrangement links TRBV25-1 to TRBJ1-5; D is ambiguous. V was shortened by 4 bases and J by 3 bases, with 4 bases between the two germline ends. Germline-derived CDR1 and CDR2 are MGHDK and SYGVNS. The CDR3 contains 12 residues. CDR3 nucleotide sequence: TGTGCCAGCAGTGCCCTCAATCAGCCCCAGCATTTT. Amino acids: CASSALNQPQHF.

V gene TRBV27 combines with J gene TRBJ2-7; D is ambiguous. Deletions cut 0 bases from V and 5 bases from J, with 8 bases between. The CDR3 length is 13 residues. Germline values: CDR1 MNHEY, CDR2 SMNVEV (reference sequence). The CDR3 is CASSLSPSDEQYF. CDR3 DNA: TGTGCCAGCAGTTTATCGCCTTCCGACGAGCAGTACTTC.

The rearrangement links TRBV5-4 to TRBJ2-7; D not certain. The V end was cut by 0 bases, the J end by 3 bases, with 7 bases between. This CDR3 contains 13 residues. Germline assignment: CDR1 SGHNT and CDR2 YYREEE (reference sequence). As DNA, the CDR3 is TGTGCCAGCAGCTTGGAAGTCAGCTACGAGCAGTACTTC. Translation: CASSLEVSYEQYF.

This chain links TRBV6-1 with TRBJ1-2; 12 positions agree with TRBD1. J was trimmed by 6 bases and V by 3 bases; bases with no gene match: 5. Germline loops: CDR1 MNHNS, CDR2 SASEGT. The CDR3 is made up of 15 amino acids. Here the CDR3 reads CASSDTGTGGHGYTF. The DNA for the CDR3 is TGTGCCAGCAGTGATACCGGGACAGGGGGCCATGGCTACACCTTC.

The rearrangement links TRBV28 to TRBJ2-5; 10 nucleotides align to TRBD2. Germline V gene lookup returns CDR1 MDHEN and CDR2 SYDVKM. V was pared by 7 bases and J by 2 bases, with 4 bases of the junction left unmatched. This CDR3 contains 14 residues. CDR3 nucleotides: TGTGCCAGCAACAGCGGGGGGGTACAAGAGACCCAGTACTTC. Amino acids: CASNSGGVQETQYF.

The CDR3, as DNA: TGTGCCAGCAGGCACCCGGATTCGTACGAGCAGTACTTC. Protein sequence: CASRHPDSYEQYF. The V and J genes are TRBV7-2 and TRBJ2-7; D uncertain. V lost 6 bases to trimming and J lost 4 bases, with 13 bases between them. CDR3 length equals 13 residues. Per the germline V gene, CDR1 is SGHTA and CDR2 is FQGNSA.

The rearrangement uses TRBV6-1 and TRBJ2-7; D is perhaps TRBD2 (6 bases). Germline lookup yields CDR1 MNHNS and CDR2 SASEGT. The CDR3 runs 13 residues. Trimming shortened V by 8 bases and J by 4 bases, and 15 bases separated the two germline ends. The DNA of the CDR3 is TGTGCCAGCTGGGGGGTATCGGGGTACGAGCAGTACTTC. As protein: CASWGVSGYEQYF.

This chain links TRBV13 with TRBJ2-7, with D uncertain. V was clipped by 5 bases and J by 2 bases, with 13 bases between them. This CDR3 is built from 14 residues. Looked up from germline, CDR1 is PRHDT and CDR2 is FYEKMQ (reference sequence). The CDR3 protein is CASSKRGPTYEQYF. CDR3 in DNA: TGTGCCAGCAGCAAACGCGGACCAACCTACGAGCAGTACTTC.

The count of this clone is one. Written as DNA, the CDR3 is TGTGCCAGCAGCCCCGCGGGGTCCGGGGAGCTGTTTTTT. Its protein product is CASSPAGSGELFF. The V and J genes are TRBV7-9 and TRBJ2-2, with TRBD2 as a possible D gene (6 bases). This CDR3 is 13 amino acids long. CDR1 is SEHNR, CDR2 FQNEAQ, per germline (reference sequence). Trimming left V 5 bases short and J 6 bases short, with 10 bases between.

The V call is TRBV4-1, the J call TRBJ2-7; 9 bases align to TRBD1. The CDR3 is 15 residues long. The germline gives CDR1 MGHRA, CDR2 YSYEKL. After removal of 5 bases from V and 2 bases from J, the junction contained 7 bases not matched to a gene. The DNA of the CDR3 is TGCGCCAGCAGCGCACAGGGGGCGGGGGCCTACGAGCAGTACTTC. It specifies CASSAQGAGAYEQYF.